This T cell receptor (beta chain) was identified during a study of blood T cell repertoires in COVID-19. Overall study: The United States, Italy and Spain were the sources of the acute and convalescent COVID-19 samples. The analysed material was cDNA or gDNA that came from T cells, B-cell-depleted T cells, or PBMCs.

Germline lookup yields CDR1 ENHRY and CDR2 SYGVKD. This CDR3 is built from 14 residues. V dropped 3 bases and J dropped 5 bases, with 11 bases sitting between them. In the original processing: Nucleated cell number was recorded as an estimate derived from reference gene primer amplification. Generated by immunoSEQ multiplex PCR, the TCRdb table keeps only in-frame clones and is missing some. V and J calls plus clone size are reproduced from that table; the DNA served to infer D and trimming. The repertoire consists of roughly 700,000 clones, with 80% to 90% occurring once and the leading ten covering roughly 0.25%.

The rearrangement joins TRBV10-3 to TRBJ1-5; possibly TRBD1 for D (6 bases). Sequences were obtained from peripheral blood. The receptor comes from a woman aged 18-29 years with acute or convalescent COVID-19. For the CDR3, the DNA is TGTGCCATCAGTGAAGCAGGGGCCGATCAGCCCCAGCATTTT. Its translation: CAISEAGADQPQHF.